This T cell receptor (beta chain) was obtained from a study of shared clonotypes between healthy human individuals. Findings and limits, study-wide: Roughly 5% was the fraction of naive CD4 clonotypes found shared across four donors.

Details on this clone: Its antigen is not known.

Produced via immunoSEQ multiplex PCR; TCRdb's table is partial and in-frame only. The sample carries 550,000 to 800,000 clones, 90% recorded once. CDR3 length equals 12 residues. V lost 1 base to trimming and J lost 6 bases, with 5 bases between them. Germline V lookup: CDR1 SGHDT, CDR2 YYEEEE. CD8 memory was a combination of CD45RO+ cells and CCR7-negative CD45RA+ TemRA cells. The receptor was isolated from a man between 18 and 29 years old in good health. Some clones in this sample may be carry-over from other donors' samples. V usage is TRBV5-6 and J usage is TRBJ2-1, with D unresolved. What was sequenced was memory CD8+ T cells from PBMCs. Specified subset: CD45RO+ cells pooled with CCR7-negative TemRA cells. The CDR3 nucleotides are TGTGCCAGCAGCTTGTCCCTCAATGAGCAGTTCTTC. It translates to CASSLSLNEQFF.